This TCR beta chain was recorded in a study of Graves' ophthalmopathy and Graves' hyperthyroidism. CDR1 and CDR2 from the germline V gene are SEHNR and FQNEAQ (reference sequence). With 5 bases removed from V and 9 bases from J, the gap between germline ends came to 10 bases. The CDR3 covers 11 residues. Amplifying from RNA transcripts, the study obtained TCR beta CDR3 regions. The library came from an HTBI-primed first-round RT-PCR and a second-round multiplex PCR. TCRdb re-analysed the multiplex PCR reads in MiXCR, keeping a single row per CDR3 protein. The sample has hundreds of thousands of distinct CDR3 sequences, 20% to 25% seen once. This clonotype was detected many times.

Material: peripheral blood. The TCR sequence derives from a woman in her late teens or twenties with stable Graves' hyperthyroidism. Some clones in this sample may be carry-over from other donors' samples. The rearrangement joins TRBV7-9 to TRBJ1-1; no definite D call. The CDR3 here is CASSPPPKAFF. The CDR3 DNA follows: TGTGCCAGCAGCCCCCCCCCCAAAGCTTTCTTT.